A single sample is the source of the 28 T cell receptor beta chains below, sequenced in a study of CD8+ T cells in alopecia areata (dated by TCRdb to the late 2010s). Library preparation employed the immunoSEQ multiplex PCR assay. RNA was extracted from all samples and reverse transcribed into cDNA as template for TCR sequencing. TCRdb holds this immuneACCESS table with in-frame rearrangements only. Some clones are missing; in checked studies, unresolved V genes explain under half, and the rest has no known cause. In all, the sample holds more than 100,000 clones, and roughly 50% of those were seen once. About 8.8% of the sample rests with the top ten. Source material: CD4+ T cells sorted from blood. The receptor set was obtained from a human donor in good health.

The chain recombines TRBV7-9 with TRBJ1-1; D might be TRBD1 (5 bases). This CDR3 spans 14 amino acids. V lost 1 base and J lost 5, with 11 bases in between. Germline V gene data show CDR1 as SEHNR and CDR2 as FQNEAQ (reference sequence). The CDR3 loop is CASSLGDQRTEAFF. The CDR3 DNA sequence: TGTGCCAGCAGCTTAGGGGACCAGAGGACTGAAGCTTTCTTT.

The chain has TRBV5-1 and TRBJ1-4; D possibly corresponds to TRBD1 (5 bases). CDR1 and CDR2 from the germline V gene are SGHRS and YFSETQ. The germline V and J ends were trimmed by 0 bases and 5 bases, with 8 bases remaining between them. The CDR3 consists of 14 residues. As DNA, the CDR3 is TGCGCCAGCAGCTTGGTAGGGGACAATGAAAAACTGTTTTTT. Protein: CASSLVGDNEKLFF.

The chain has TRBV7-2 and TRBJ2-3, with TRBD2 identical over 11 bases. Per germline, CDR1 SGHTA and CDR2 FQGNSA. The CDR3 is 17 residues long. The trim removed 3 bases at V and 6 bases at J, leaving 11 bases unmatched. The CDR3 DNA sequence: TGTGCCAGCAGCTTCTCACCAGTAGCGGGGGGGCCGGATACGCAGTATTTT. Amino acids: CASSFSPVAGGPDTQYF. Together with reference TRBV7-2 and TRBJ2-3, the CDR3 gives the full variable domain: GAGVSQSPSNKVTEKGKDVELRCDPISGHTALYWYRQSLGQGLEFLIYFQGNSAPDKSGLPSDRFSAERTGGSVSTLTIQRTQQEDSAVYLCASSFSPVAGGPDTQYFGPGTRLTVL.

The sample holds a few counts of this clone. The rearrangement joins TRBV23-1 to TRBJ2-2; perhaps D is TRBD1 or TRBD2 (6 bases each). TRBV23-1 is assigned to the ORF class and has an uncertain function. V was cut by 2 bases and J by 7 bases, with 14 bases left in between. This CDR3 contains 15 residues. CDR3 sequence (DNA): TGCGCCAGCAGTCAAGAATCCGGGGGACACGGGGAGCTGTTTTTT. This codes for CASSQESGGHGELFF.

V and J are TRBV7-2 and TRBJ2-5, with 14 bases fitting TRBD2. The junction had 9 bases not matched to a gene; V was cut back by 5 bases and J by 4 bases. Germline lookup yields CDR1 SGHTA and CDR2 FQGNSA. The CDR3 is 17 amino acids. The CDR3 sequence is CASSQGLAGAGGETQYF. The CDR3 bases are TGTGCCAGCAGCCAGGGACTAGCGGGGGCAGGGGGAGAGACCCAGTACTTC. Full variable domain (rest looked up from reference TRBV7-2 and TRBJ2-5): GAGVSQSPSNKVTEKGKDVELRCDPISGHTALYWYRQSLGQGLEFLIYFQGNSAPDKSGLPSDRFSAERTGGSVSTLTIQRTQQEDSAVYLCASSQGLAGAGGETQYFGPGTRLLVL.

This chain uses TRBV29-1 with TRBJ2-3; D not resolved. V gave up 2 bases and J gave up 4 bases, with 4 bases separating them. CDR3 size: 11 residues. CDR1 and CDR2 (germline): SQVTM, ANQGSEA. For the CDR3, the DNA is TGCAGCGTTGAATATGCAGATACGCAGTATTTT. It specifies CSVEYADTQYF.

V gene TRBV5-1 combines with J gene TRBJ2-1; 10 nucleotides line up with TRBD2. With 6 bases clipped from V and 5 bases from J, the junction kept 8 bases outside the gene matches. The CDR3 contains 15 residues. The germline CDR1 and CDR2 sequences are SGHRS and YFSETQ. In DNA form, the CDR3 reads TGCGCCAGCATTGGGGCCGGGACTAGCGACAATGAGCAGTTCTTC. This sequence encodes CASIGAGTSDNEQFF. Using reference TRBV5-1 and TRBJ2-1 for the parts outside the CDR3, the full variable domain is KAGVTQTPRYLIKTRGQQVTLSCSPISGHRSVSWYQQTPGQGLQFLFEYFSETQRNKGNFPGRFSGRQFSNSRSEMNVSTLELGDSALYLCASIGAGTSDNEQFFGPGTRLTVL.

This chain uses TRBV4-2 with TRBJ2-6; the match to TRBD1 covers 7 bases. The CDR3 runs 15 residues. J lost 2 bases, V lost 2 bases, and 0 bases had no gene match. Per the germline V gene, CDR1 is LGHNA and CDR2 is YNFKEQ. CDR3 DNA: TGTGCCAGCAGCCAACAGGGGGCTGGGGCCAACGTCCTGACTTTC. It translates to CASSQQGAGANVLTF.

This rearrangement joins TRBV2 to TRBJ1-1; D gene ambiguous. Germline CDR1 reads SNHLY; CDR2 reads FYNNEI. V lost 4 bases, J lost 5 bases, and 23 bases lay in between. The CDR3 consists of 17 residues. The CDR3 here is CASSALDPGGSGTEAFF. CDR3 DNA: TGTGCCAGCAGTGCCCTCGATCCGGGAGGGTCAGGAACTGAAGCTTTCTTT.

V and J are TRBV2 and TRBJ1-2; 8 nucleotides align to TRBD1. Per germline, CDR1 SNHLY and CDR2 FYNNEI. This CDR3 contains 14 residues. With V trimmed by 3 bases and J by 5 bases, 5 bases remained unmatched. The CDR3 here is CASSDRGRGYGYTF. The DNA for the CDR3 is TGTGCCAGCAGTGACAGGGGGCGCGGGTATGGCTACACCTTC.

The chain uses TRBV29-1 and TRBJ2-3, with D perhaps TRBD1 (5 bases). Trimming removed 3 bases from V and 2 bases from J, with 15 bases in between. There are 15 residues in the CDR3. Germline CDR1 is SQVTM and CDR2 is ANQGSEA. CDR3 DNA: TGCAGCGTTGACCGGCAGGGCTCTTACACAGATACGCAGTATTTT. Its translation: CSVDRQGSYTDTQYF.

The chain has TRBV11-2 and TRBJ2-5; no firm D call. The CDR3 covers 14 residues. V was shortened by 5 bases and J by 3 bases, with 13 bases between the two germline ends. Germline V gene sequence: CDR1 SGHAT, CDR2 FQNNGV. CDR3 DNA: TGTGCCAGCAGCCTGTTAGTAGCCGAAGAGACCCAGTACTTC. This translates into CASSLLVAEETQYF.

The chain couples TRBV9 to TRBJ1-1; D gene unclear. The CDR3 has 14 amino acids. The V gene lost 1 base and the J gene lost 1 base, with 8 bases spanning the gap. CDR1 SGDLS and CDR2 YYNGEE come from the germline V gene. The CDR3 coding sequence is TGTGCCAGCAGCGTAAGTGCCGGGAACACTGAAGCTTTCTTT. It specifies CASSVSAGNTEAFF. The whole variable domain, filled in from reference TRBV9 and TRBJ1-1, reads DSGVTQTPKHLITATGQRVTLRCSPRSGDLSVYWYQQSLDQGLQFLIQYYNGEERAKGNILERFSAQQFPDLHSELNLSSLELGDSALYFCASSVSAGNTEAFFGQGTRLTVV.

The rearrangement joins TRBV7-6 to TRBJ1-2; 7 positions match TRBD1. The junction had 4 bases not matched to a gene; V was cut back by 5 bases and J by 1 base. From germline, CDR1 is SGHVS and CDR2 FNYEAQ. The CDR3 length is 14 residues. CDR3: CASSPGTVNYGYTF. The CDR3 DNA reads as TGTGCCAGCAGCCCCGGGACAGTTAACTATGGCTACACCTTC.

The rearrangement joins TRBV6-1 to TRBJ1-2; 10 nucleotides match TRBD1. The CDR3 spans 14 residues. The V gene end was trimmed by 6 bases and the J gene end by 2 bases; junction bases not matched to a gene: 3. Germline lookup yields CDR1 MNHNS and CDR2 SASEGT. The CDR3 loop is CASSRTGGNYGYTF. The CDR3 coding sequence is TGTGCCAGCAGCCGGACAGGGGGAAACTATGGCTACACCTTC.

The chain employs TRBV4-1 and TRBJ2-7; possibly TRBD2 for D (5 bases). CDR3 length equals 16 residues. Germline V CDR1 and CDR2: MGHRA, YSYEKL. The germline V and J ends were trimmed by 4 bases and 2 bases, with 18 bases remaining between them. The CDR3 here is CASSPSEVRAAYEQYF. The CDR3 DNA sequence: TGCGCCAGCAGCCCTTCCGAAGTGAGGGCCGCCTACGAGCAGTACTTC.

This sequence joins TRBV7-2 and TRBJ2-2; D remains unclear. V lost 2 bases to trimming and J lost 3 bases, with 7 bases between them. Per germline, CDR1 SGHTA and CDR2 FQGNSA. This CDR3 comprises 14 residues. The CDR3 nucleotides are TGTGCCAGCAGCTTAAGCCCCGACACCGGGGAGCTGTTTTTT. Amino acids: CASSLSPDTGELFF.

The chain is built from TRBV6-5 and TRBJ2-7; weak D call: TRBD1 (6 bases). CDR1 and CDR2 from the germline V gene are MNHEY and SVGAGI. This CDR3 has 16 amino acids. V was pared by 4 bases and J by 5 bases, with 21 bases between. The CDR3 DNA reads as TGTGCCAGCAGTTCCCCGTGGCGCAAAGGGGGACACGAGCAGTACTTC. Translated: CASSSPWRKGGHEQYF.

The V and J genes are TRBV19 and TRBJ2-1, with 7 nucleotides matching TRBD2. Germline assignment: CDR1 LNHDA and CDR2 SQIVND (reference sequence). The junction had 12 bases not matched to a gene; V was cut back by 2 bases and J by 5 bases. The CDR3 has 17 residues. The CDR3 sequence is CASSIHPAGTSDNEQFF. The CDR3 DNA reads TGTGCCAGTAGTATACATCCAGCGGGGACTTCCGACAATGAGCAGTTCTTC.

DNA for the CDR3: TGTGCCAGCAGTTTTGCCGGGCAGGGTGACGAAAAACTGTTTTTT. Amino acids: CASSFAGQGDEKLFF. The chain recombines TRBV28 with TRBJ1-4, with D possibly TRBD1 on 5 matching bases. The CDR3 length is 15 residues. CDR1 and CDR2 from the germline V gene are MDHEN and SYDVKM. Between the trimmed V and J ends, which lost 3 bases and 8 bases, there was a span of 16 bases.

In this sample, this clone turned up a few times. V usage is TRBV27 and J usage is TRBJ1-5; possibly TRBD1 for D (5 bases). Germline CDR1 is MNHEY and CDR2 is SMNVEV (reference sequence). V lost 0 bases, J lost 1 base, and 10 bases lay in between. CDR3 size: 16 residues. The CDR3 loop is CASSLSGGASNQPQHF. Written as DNA, the CDR3 is TGTGCCAGCAGTTTATCGGGCGGGGCGAGCAATCAGCCCCAGCATTTT.

The chain employs TRBV27 and TRBJ2-3, with TRBD2 matching over 8 bases. In germline, CDR1 is MNHEY, CDR2 SMNVEV (reference sequence). Losses at the gene ends were 2 bases for V and 3 bases for J; bases not matched to a gene: 7. The CDR3 runs to 16 residues. CDR3 region: CASSLIPGGRTDTQYF. In nucleotides, the CDR3 is TGTGCCAGCAGTTTAATCCCGGGGGGGCGGACAGATACGCAGTATTTT.

DNA for the CDR3: TGTGCCAGCAGCCCTCGGGGACAGGGGTACACTGAAGCTTTCTTT. This codes for CASSPRGQGYTEAFF. V gene TRBV9 combines with J gene TRBJ1-1; 10 bases are a match to TRBD1. The ends lost 4 bases at V and 3 bases at J; junction bases unmatched: 6. Germline CDR1 reads SGDLS; CDR2 reads YYNGEE. This CDR3 is 15 amino acids long. Drawing the rest from reference TRBV9 and TRBJ1-1, the complete variable domain is DSGVTQTPKHLITATGQRVTLRCSPRSGDLSVYWYQQSLDQGLQFLIQYYNGEERAKGNILERFSAQQFPDLHSELNLSSLELGDSALYFCASSPRGQGYTEAFFGQGTRLTVV.

The DNA for the CDR3 is TGTGCTAGTGGTCCTCCGGGACAGGGGGCTTACTATGGCTACACCTTC. Protein: CASGPPGQGAYYGYTF. The gene calls are TRBV12-5 and TRBJ1-2; 12 positions match TRBD1. The CDR3 spans 16 residues. J was trimmed by 3 bases and V by 5 bases; bases with no gene match: 7. The germline gives CDR1 LGHNT, CDR2 FRNRAP.

CDR3 residues: CASSVDSLNTGELFF. Written as DNA, the CDR3 is TGTGCCAGCAGCGTGGACAGCCTTAACACCGGGGAGCTGTTTTTT. V gene TRBV7-6 combines with J gene TRBJ2-2; D is possibly TRBD1 (6 bases). Germline values: CDR1 SGHVS, CDR2 FNYEAQ. CDR3 size: 15 residues. V dropped 5 bases and J dropped 2 bases, with 12 bases sitting between them.

The sample holds one count of this clone. V and J are TRBV30 and TRBJ2-2; 10 positions match TRBD1. The V gene end was trimmed by 5 bases and the J gene end by 7 bases; junction bases not matched to a gene: 10. The CDR3 runs to 15 residues. Germline V gene sequence: CDR1 GTSNPN, CDR2 SVGIG (reference sequence). The CDR3 region has the DNA TGTGCCTGGCTCCGACAGGGGGCGCAAGGCGGGGAGCTGTTTTTT. Encoded protein: CAWLRQGAQGGELFF.

This chain joins TRBV7-3 and TRBJ2-3, with D maybe TRBD1 (5 bases). Germline values: CDR1 SGHTA, CDR2 FQGTGA. This CDR3 region has 14 residues. V lost 2 bases to trimming and J lost 5 bases, with 11 bases between them. The CDR3 protein is CASSLGGAEDTQYF. CDR3 in DNA: TGTGCCAGCAGCTTAGGTGGGGCTGAAGATACGCAGTATTTT.

This chain uses TRBV15 with TRBJ2-7; a possible D gene is TRBD2 (6 bases). V lost 0 bases and J 1 base, leaving 16 bases between the germline ends. The CDR3 length is 17 residues. Germline assignment: CDR1 LNHNV and CDR2 YYDKDF (reference sequence). This CDR3 reads CATSRDPRRAPSYEQYF. The CDR3 coding sequence is TGTGCCACCAGCAGAGACCCCCGGAGGGCCCCTTCCTACGAGCAGTACTTC.